These T cell receptor beta chains were read from a single sample in a study of Graves' ophthalmopathy and Graves' hyperthyroidism. Each CDR3 protein gets one entry after TCRdb re-called the multiplex PCR reads with MiXCR. The data hold about 420,000 distinct CDR3 sequences, with 20% to 25% observed a single time. The sample was peripheral blood. These receptors were taken from a woman aged 18-29 years with stable Graves' hyperthyroidism. Each CDR3 is given without its conserved first and last residue. Clone size is shown for a subset of rows, as once, few, many or a class of expanded clone.

TRBV20-1 NA SAGTSGAYEQY
TRBV13 many ASSRRPGQGAGEQY
TRBV4-1 many ASSQDLGEGENQPQH
TRBV18 NA ASSPPSSSGNTIY
TRBV6-1 NA ASSEGGGGVWYTEAF
TRBV11-2 NA ASSLNRDLEAF
TRBV24-1 many ATGDGGTEAF
TRBV10-2 NA ASSESLSSGRGDAYEQY
TRBV12-3/TRBV12-4 NA ASSLGANGYTEAF
TRBV28 many ASSSPDRAETQY
TRBV7-9 many ASSLGGTNYEQY
TRBV4-1 many ASSQALNSPLH
TRBV7-9 few ASSSDRGDQPQH
TRBV20-1 many SARTPGVSTEAF
TRBV6-1 NA ASSESEFGYT
TRBV11-2 many ASSPLGQGYTEAF